This TCR beta chain emerged from a study of low-dose radiotherapy and immunotherapy resistance in tumors. The time point denotes: before trial treatment. This clonotype was seen at least ten times. Priming of first-strand cDNA relied on TRAV- and TRBV-specific primers (covering alpha and beta chains). Using a constant-region primer together with a V-primer adapter, TCRs were subjected to 20 PCR cycles of amplification. Each CDR3 protein is one row after TCRdb ran MiXCR on the reads. The profile shows roughly 39,000 distinct CDR3 sequences, around 30% of them singletons. Germline V CDR1 and CDR2: ENHRY, SYGVKD. J was trimmed by 2 bases and V by 0 bases; bases with no gene match: 1. The CDR3 sequence is 15 residues long.

The clonotype was recovered from a male donor with gallbladder cancer. Specimen: PBMCs, collected before treatment. The chain recombines TRBV10-3 with TRBJ2-1; 7 positions match TRBD2. The CDR3 region has the DNA TGTGCCATCAGTGAGTCACGGGAGGCCTACAATGAGCAGTTCTTC. It codes for CAISESREAYNEQFF.